Listed below are T cell receptor beta chains from one sample, sequenced in a study of T cells after yellow fever vaccination. Via MiXCR, TCRdb re-called the 5' RACE reads, giving one row per CDR3 protein. The repertoire has 300,000 or so distinct CDR3 sequences, roughly 6.8% of them found once; the top ten carry 15% to 20%. This specimen consisted of PBMCs, obtained roughly 47 days after the first yellow fever vaccination. These receptors came from a man between 18 and 29 years old who received the YFV17D yellow fever vaccine. Each CDR3 is given with its conserved first and last residue. Each record gives: V gene, clone size, D gene, J gene, CDR3 DNA, CDR3 protein. The D gene is left open where the match is weak. Where a row states a size, it is once, few, many or the class of an expanded clone; other rows omit it.

TRBV7-9	-	-	TRBJ2-3	TGTGCCAGCAGCTTAAACCAGGTGACAGATACGCAGTATTTT	CASSLNQVTDTQYF
TRBV11-2	few	-	TRBJ2-3	TGTGCCAGCAGCATGGGGACTTACAGCACAGATACGCAGTATTTT	CASSMGTYSTDTQYF
TRBV28	-	-	TRBJ2-3	TGTGCCAGCAGTACCAGGACACCGTTAACTGATACGCAGTATTTT	CASSTRTPLTDTQYF
TRBV4-1	-	-	TRBJ2-7	TGCGCCAGCAGCCACTCGGGGGTCGAGCAGTACTTC	CASSHSGVEQYF
TRBV5-1	many	-	TRBJ2-1	TGCGCCAGCAGCGACAGGACGGACAATGAGCAGTTCTTC	CASSDRTDNEQFF
TRBV20-1	few	-	TRBJ1-5	TGCAGTGCTAGTCCTAGGGGGGGGCGCTCCCATCAGCCCCAGCATTTT	CSASPRGGRSHQPQHF
TRBV18	few	TRBD1	TRBJ1-6	TGTGCCAGCTCATCATCCGGGACAGGGGGCGCGGGTAATTCACCCCTCCACTTT	CASSSSGTGGAGNSPLHF
TRBV2	few	-	TRBJ2-7	TGTGCCAGCAGCGCTCAGGGTTTCCACGAGCAGTACTTC	CASSAQGFHEQYF
TRBV24-1	few	-	TRBJ1-5	TGTGCCACCCATAGTCACAGGGAAGGTCAGCCCCAGCATTTT	CATHSHREGQPQHF
TRBV3-1	-	-	TRBJ1-2	TGTGCCAGCAGCCGCCTTTCGGGGCCCAACTATGGCTACACCTTC	CASSRLSGPNYGYTF
TRBV24-1	-	TRBD2	TRBJ2-1	TGTGCCACCAGTGATTTGCACGGCGGGGGGACCTACAATGAGCAGTTCTTC	CATSDLHGGGTYNEQFF
TRBV6-2/TRBV6-3	few	TRBD1	TRBJ1-2	TGTGCCAGCAGTTACTGGAGGACAGGGGATTTACTCGGCTACACCTTC	CASSYWRTGDLLGYTF
TRBV19	few	-	TRBJ2-7	TGTGCCCGCCGGGGAATATTAAGGGGATTGACCTACGAGCAGTACTTC	CARRGILRGLTYEQYF
TRBV9	many	-	TRBJ2-1	TGTGCCAGCAGCGTAGTTACAGGGTCGACCTACAATGAGCAGTTCTTC	CASSVVTGSTYNEQFF
TRBV9	many	-	TRBJ2-3	TGTGCCAGCAGCGTAGGGGGGCAAGGAACAGATACGCAGTATTTT	CASSVGGQGTDTQYF
TRBV4-1	few	-	TRBJ1-1	TGCGCCAGCAGCCAAGAGGGAGGGGAAGACACTGAAGCTTTCTTT	CASSQEGGEDTEAFF
TRBV5-1	many	TRBD2	TRBJ2-3	TGCGCCAGCAGCTTGGACCTAGCGGGGGATACGCAGTATTTT	CASSLDLAGDTQYF
TRBV20-1	-	-	TRBJ2-5	TGCAGTGCTAGCGGGGCGGGAACCCAGTACTTC	CSASGAGTQYF
TRBV7-9	-	TRBD1	TRBJ1-2	TGTGCCAGCAGCTTACCGGACAGGGCAGGTGGCTACACCTTC	CASSLPDRAGGYTF
TRBV5-6	many	-	TRBJ2-3	TGTGCCAGCAGCTTGGAACAGTATAGCACAGATACGCAGTATTTT	CASSLEQYSTDTQYF
TRBV7-9	few	TRBD2	TRBJ2-1	TGTGCCAGCAGCTCCTGGACTAGCGGGGTGTACAATGAGCAGTTCTTC	CASSSWTSGVYNEQFF
TRBV20-1	few	-	TRBJ2-3	TGCAGTGCTGGGGGAAGCACAGATACGCAGTATTTT	CSAGGSTDTQYF
TRBV9	-	-	TRBJ1-3	TGTGCCAGCAGCGTGGGGTCGGGATCCTACTCTGGAAACACCATATATTTT	CASSVGSGSYSGNTIYF
TRBV12-3/TRBV12-4	few	TRBD1	TRBJ1-6	TGTGCCAGCCGGGACAGCTATAATTCACCCCTCCACTTT	CASRDSYNSPLHF
TRBV7-3	many	-	TRBJ2-3	TGTGCCAGCAGCTTATATGGAGATACGCAGTATTTT	CASSLYGDTQYF
TRBV9	many	TRBD2	TRBJ2-7	TGTGCCAGCAGCGTAGCCGGGACTAGCGGTGCGATGTACGAGCAGTACTTC	CASSVAGTSGAMYEQYF
TRBV4-3	-	TRBD1	TRBJ1-2	TGCGCCAGCAGCCGCAACAGGGGGCAAGGCTACACCTTC	CASSRNRGQGYTF
TRBV6-2/TRBV6-3	many	-	TRBJ1-1	TGTGCCAGTATGGACGTTGGGCCAGTCACTGAAGCTTTCTTT	CASMDVGPVTEAFF
TRBV10-3	many	TRBD2	TRBJ2-7	TGTGCCATCAGTGAAGCGGGGGCGTCCTACTACGAGCAGTACTTC	CAISEAGASYYEQYF
TRBV20-1	few	-	TRBJ2-5	TGCAGTGACACATCGGCCAAGCTGGAGACCCAGTACTTC	CSDTSAKLETQYF
TRBV27	few	TRBD1	TRBJ1-2	TGTGCCAGCAGTTTCGCGACAGGGGTTGGCTACACCTTC	CASSFATGVGYTF
TRBV7-6	many	-	TRBJ2-7	TGTGCCAGCAGCTTAGGGGGGGAGATCAGCGAGCAGTACTTC	CASSLGGEISEQYF
TRBV7-2	-	-	TRBJ1-6	TGTGCCAGCAGCTTAGCGGCTCGGACCGGTAATTCACCCCTCCACTTT	CASSLAARTGNSPLHF
TRBV12-3/TRBV12-4	few	-	TRBJ1-1	TGTGCCAGCAGCACGACTTCGGGGAACACTGAAGCTTTCTTT	CASSTTSGNTEAFF
TRBV4-3	-	-	TRBJ1-6	TGCGCCAGCAGCCAAGATCATCACTCCTATAATTCACCCCTCCACTTT	CASSQDHHSYNSPLHF
TRBV6-2/TRBV6-3	few	-	TRBJ2-1	TGTGCCAGCAGTCCTCTTCTTGCGGGACAGCAGTTCTTC	CASSPLLAGQQFF
TRBV20-1	-	-	TRBJ2-3	TGCAGTGCTACCCGCAACACAGATACGCAGTATTTT	CSATRNTDTQYF
TRBV4-1	few	-	TRBJ2-7	TGCGCCAGCAGCCAAGACCCGGAAGCTTATTCCTACGAGCAGTACTTC	CASSQDPEAYSYEQYF
TRBV15	few	TRBD2	TRBJ2-2	TGTGCCACCAGCAGAGGGCTAGCGGGGTTCGGGGAGCTGTTTTTT	CATSRGLAGFGELFF
TRBV7-9	few	TRBD1	TRBJ2-1	TGTGCCAGCAGCTTCGACAGGGGGCAAGGGTCCTACAATGAGCAGTTCTTC	CASSFDRGQGSYNEQFF
TRBV3-1	-	-	TRBJ2-3	TGTGCCAGCAGCCAAGCCGCGGGCCCCGGGGATACGCAGTATTTT	CASSQAAGPGDTQYF
TRBV9	many	-	TRBJ2-1	TGTGCCAGCAGCGCGCCACTAGTATTAAATGAGCAGTTCTTC	CASSAPLVLNEQFF
TRBV5-6	-	TRBD1	TRBJ1-6	TGTGCCAGCAGCTTGGGGTGGACAGGCATTTCACCCCTCCACTTT	CASSLGWTGISPLHF
TRBV4-1	few	TRBD2	TRBJ2-2	TGCGCCAGCAGCCCCTGGGGAGCGGGGGACACCGGGGAGCTGTTTTTT	CASSPWGAGDTGELFF
TRBV18	-	-	TRBJ1-5	TGTGCCAGCTCAGTTCAGGTCGATCAGCCCCAGCATTTT	CASSVQVDQPQHF
TRBV5-1	few	-	TRBJ1-2	TGCGCCAGCAGCCGCGGGGAACAGGGATTGAGGGGCTACACCTTC	CASSRGEQGLRGYTF
TRBV12-3/TRBV12-4	few	-	TRBJ1-2	TGTGCCAGCAGTCTGGACACCGCTCGGGGCTACACCTTC	CASSLDTARGYTF
TRBV19	-	TRBD1	TRBJ1-1	TGTGCCAGTAGTTTCGGGACAGGGATGAACACTGAAGCTTTCTTT	CASSFGTGMNTEAFF